Listed below are T cell receptor beta chains from one sample, sequenced in a study of CD8 T cells in Susac syndrome. Each CDR3 protein is one row after TCRdb ran MiXCR on the immunoSEQ multiplex PCR reads. Of more than 90,000 distinct CDR3 sequences in the sample, 90% to 95% are singletons; the top ten hold around 0.085%. The sequencing sample was made of CD4+ T cells from PBMCs. These receptors were taken from a human donor with multiple sclerosis. The CDR3 runs from the conserved cysteine through the conserved F or W. A D gene is named only where the DNA matches it firmly. Some rows mark clone size as missing; the rest say once, few, many or name a class of expanded clone.

j_gene: TRBJ1-1; abundance: -; v_gene: TRBV12-3/TRBV12-4; d_gene: TRBD1; CDR3aa: CASSRQGRPFGAFF; CDR3nt: TGTGCCAGCAGTAGACAGGGGCGACCCTTTGGGGCTTTCTTT
j_gene: TRBJ1-2; abundance: -; v_gene: TRBV18; d_gene: -; CDR3aa: CASSTTENYGYTF; CDR3nt: TGTGCCAGCTCAACGACAGAGAACTATGGCTACACCTTC
j_gene: TRBJ2-6; abundance: -; v_gene: TRBV2; d_gene: -; CDR3aa: CASSPGVSGANVLTF; CDR3nt: TGTGCCAGCAGCCCCGGGGTGTCTGGGGCCAACGTCCTGACTTTC
j_gene: TRBJ1-3; abundance: -; v_gene: TRBV12-3/TRBV12-4; d_gene: -; CDR3aa: CASRPLGASGRNTIYF; CDR3nt: TGTGCCAGCAGACCCCTCGGGGCGAGCGGTCGAAACACCATATATTTT
j_gene: TRBJ1-2; abundance: -; v_gene: TRBV9; d_gene: -; CDR3aa: CASSVVQGRGYTF; CDR3nt: TGTGCCAGCAGCGTAGTGCAGGGACGGGGCTACACCTTC
j_gene: TRBJ1-6; abundance: -; v_gene: TRBV3-1; d_gene: -; CDR3aa: CASSQNRGNSPLHF; CDR3nt: TGTGCCAGCAGCCAAAACCGGGGGAACTCACCCCTCCACTTT
j_gene: TRBJ1-5; abundance: -; v_gene: TRBV5-6; d_gene: -; CDR3aa: CASSIEGVNQPQHF; CDR3nt: TGTGCCAGCAGCATTGAGGGCGTCAATCAGCCCCAGCATTTT
j_gene: TRBJ1-1; abundance: once; v_gene: TRBV5-1; d_gene: -; CDR3aa: CASRSGGRETEAFF; CDR3nt: TGCGCCAGCAGGTCCGGGGGGCGTGAGACTGAAGCTTTCTTT
j_gene: TRBJ2-5; abundance: few; v_gene: TRBV10-3; d_gene: -; CDR3aa: CATAGTQETQYF; CDR3nt: TGTGCCACCGCCGGGACTCAAGAGACCCAGTACTTC
j_gene: TRBJ1-5; abundance: -; v_gene: TRBV20-1; d_gene: -; CDR3aa: CSAHDAGAANNQPQHF; CDR3nt: TGCAGTGCTCACGACGCGGGTGCCGCCAACAATCAGCCCCAGCATTTT
j_gene: TRBJ1-2; abundance: -; v_gene: TRBV27; d_gene: -; CDR3aa: CASSLRLEGLGGYTF; CDR3nt: TGTGCCAGCAGTTTAAGGTTGGAGGGTTTAGGTGGCTACACCTTC
j_gene: TRBJ1-1; abundance: -; v_gene: TRBV19; d_gene: -; CDR3aa: CASSIVRGTEAFF; CDR3nt: TGTGCCAGTAGTATAGTGAGGGGCACTGAAGCTTTCTTT